This T cell receptor (beta chain) derives from a study of regulatory T cells in long-lasting Graves disease (dated by TCRdb to about 2021). General notes on the study: Antithyroid drugs had been taken for less than 3 months by newly diagnosed Graves' disease patients. Patients with persistent Graves' disease were compared with patients with newly diagnosed Graves' disease using TCR sequencing and RNA sequencing of peripheral blood. The study took place in China and was registered as a clinical trial. A total of around 35 samples were covered by TCR sequencing, comprising approximately 13 persistent and approximately 20 newly diagnosed Graves' disease patients.

The protocol used for the library was multiplex PCR. The sequencer was an Illumina HiSeq 4000. To build TCR beta libraries, CDR3 regions were amplified by Arm-PCR using iRepertoire HTBI primers. Before sequencing, the PCR products underwent gel purification. The published analysis was carried out like this. Gene usage analysis of CDR3 amino acid clonotypes relied on the approximately 68 TRBV and 13 to 15 TRBJ segments identified across samples. Filtered high-quality paired reads were merged into contigs using COPE and FqMerger. Contigs were aligned with BLAST to IMGT TRBV, TRBD and TRBJ reference genes, and CDR3 was defined per IMGT. Clonotypes above 0.1% frequency were classified as highly expanded clones. Shannon entropy was used to measure repertoire diversity, and the Gini coefficient was used to measure V-J evenness. A clonotype found in more than one individual was treated as public. In-frame beta chains were kept once TCRdb had trimmed the public reads at Q25 with fastp and called clones with MiXCR. Under each unique CDR3 protein, matching rows form one entry showing the most common genes and DNA. The V and J calls and clone size are TCRdb's, not the authors'. Here the sample has about 460,000 distinct CDR3 sequences; around 13% occur a single time. Of the sample, about 15% falls within the top ten clones.

Per the publication, the time point label means: newly diagnosed GD, antithyroid drugs for less than 3 months. For both TCR sequencing and RNA sequencing, RNA was extracted from PBMCs in TRIzol. The diagnosis of Graves' disease followed American Thyroid Association guidelines. Patients for the study were recruited at an endocrinology department in Xi'an, China. From each patient, approximately 9.9 milliliters of peripheral blood was collected into an EDTA anticoagulant tube. PBMCs were isolated by Ficoll Paque Plus density gradient separation without further T cell sorting. RNA quality was checked with an Agilent 2100 Bioanalyzer and agarose gel, and concentration with a NanoDrop 2000. The paper as a whole reports these results and caveats: Preferential use of TRBV28, TRBJ1-2 and TRBJ2-5 was observed in persistent disease, whereas TRBV20-1 and TRBJ2-1 were favored in newly diagnosed disease. Peripheral blood alone was examined, since thyroid tissue, which constituted the primary lesion, could not be accessed. Persistent patients shared more public clonotypes among themselves (over 2,500) than newly diagnosed patients did (over 900). As a limitation, the authors acknowledged that the small sample size may reduce accuracy. Persistent Graves' disease patients showed lower TCR Shannon entropy and fewer highly expanded clones than newly diagnosed patients, suggesting clonal expansion. Sequencing and analysis were restricted to the TCR beta chain.

The germline V end is reduced by 3 bases and the J end by 3 bases; junction bases left unmatched: 6. Per the germline V gene, MDHEN is the CDR1 and SYDVKM is the CDR2. The CDR3 measures 15 amino acids from cysteine to phenylalanine. Only the CDR3 DNA stays, 45 bases, in frame from base 1. This clonotype was found many times. It lacks a known antigen. No base qualities exist here, and no much larger clone lies one base off it. In addition, the sample was reused for a study of T cells in Graves' hyperthyroidism and ophthalmopathy. Looking at the second paper: Graves' hyperthyroidism was defined as stable when no progression to ophthalmopathy occurred over 18 months of follow-up. Hyperthyroidism patients were aged 18 to 65 years and newly diagnosed, with disease duration of less than 2 months. The study excluded patients with uncontrolled infections, other autoimmune diseases, pregnancy or lactation. Diagnoses were established on the basis of clinical symptoms, serum thyroxine and TRAb, thyroid ultrasound, and orbital computed tomography. The TCR CDR3 was subjected to a first round of RT-PCR using the HTBI primer set and the Qiagen OneStep RT-PCR kit. Most expanded thyroid clonotypes (frequency above 0.001) were also detected in blood, a finding suggesting that blood repertoires may reflect thyroid immune responses. Ophthalmopathy was separated from stable hyperthyroidism by a 13 V-J signature model, with just over 85% sensitivity and about 81% specificity obtained in cross-validation and 80%/75% obtained in testing. In validation, progression to ophthalmopathy was predicted by the model with 70.59% sensitivity and about 72% specificity, a median of about 6.4 months before onset. TCR V-J signatures able to tell the groups apart were searched for in a discovery cohort of about a hundred patients, of whom roughly 42 had Graves' ophthalmopathy and around 57 had stable Graves' hyperthyroidism. Whether ophthalmopathy could be predicted prospectively was tested in an independent validation cohort made up of roughly 19 hyperthyroidism patients plus 17 patients who later progressed to ophthalmopathy. The 90 to 100 discovery patients were randomly divided into training and test sets at a 7:3 ratio. The study also compared thyroid tissue and blood T-cell repertoires from about 6 Graves' hyperthyroidism patients. After blood sampling, hyperthyroidism patients were treated with methimazole at a starting dose of 30 mg daily, and ophthalmopathy patients were treated with high-dose intravenous methylprednisolone. The libraries were constructed in a second round of multiplex PCR and then size-selected and purified. Sequencing of the libraries was done on an Illumina HiSeq2000 using paired-end 100 bp reads. Raw data were processed with SOAPnuke, discarding reads with adapters, uncalled bases, mean Phred below 15, or no exact constant-primer or identifier match. COPE v1.2.5 was used to merge the high-quality paired reads, and each unique nucleotide sequence was defined as a clonotype. MiTCR v1.1 was used to align clonotypes to the IMGT TRBV, TRBD and TRBJ reference segments. The analysis included only V-J combinations with a frequency above 0.0001, which together covered 98% to 99.2% of the repertoires. A TCS score was defined as the ratio between F50 (clonal expansion) and ExV (chaos), using BLOSUM62-based TCRdist between CDR3 peptides within each V-J. Welch's t-statistics and random forest reduced approximately 520 V-J features to about 13, which were used in a naive Bayes classifier (R e1071). No statistical method was used to set the sample size in advance, and investigators knew the group allocation. TCR Vbeta CDR3 sequencing of approximately 140 peripheral blood samples (43 ophthalmopathy, under 80 hyperthyroidism and some 17 progressor patients) is reported in the paper.

The sequencing here drew on peripheral blood mononuclear cells (PBMCs), taken at new diagnosis, from a patient treated with antithyroid drugs. The origin of this receptor is a woman aged 45-65 years with Graves disease. Donor details come from another sample of the same person, matched by shared clones. Recombination joined TRBV28 with TRBJ1-2; 8 of the junction bases match TRBD1. CDR3 loop: CASSFLGQGHYGYTF. The DNA sequence is TGTGCCAGCAGTTTTCTTGGACAGGGACACTATGGCTACACCTTC.